This T cell receptor (beta chain) was retrieved from a study of beta chain features in type 1 diabetes. Study-level results: The similarity of naive, central memory and Treg TCRB repertoires appeared greater among patients than among healthy donors. People with Type 1 diabetes carried modestly yet significantly shorter TCRB CDR3s in all four CD4+ subsets.

V shed 1 base and J shed 5 bases, with 14 bases lying between them. Germline V gene data show CDR1 as KGHSH and CDR2 as LQKENI. The CDR3 runs 16 residues. The single heparinised draw taken from each donor contained around 100 mL of blood on average. Sorting that relied on CD45RO/CCR7/CD25/CD127/CD95/CD27 yielded CD4+ naive, central memory, regulatory and stem cell-like memory cells. Turning to this clone: Its antigen is not known.

Of the isolated RNA, all was reverse transcribed, and so the sequenced material was expressed TCRB transcripts. Data came from immunoSEQ multiplex PCR; TCRdb stores just in-frame clones and leaves some out. The table has approximately 260,000 clones, 20% seen once. The chain links TRBV18 to TRBJ2-2; possible D gene TRBD1, 6 bases. The sample was naive CD4+ T cells from blood. The source is a woman in her 40s with type 1 diabetes. The CDR3 is CASSPLSPGVTGELFF. DNA for the CDR3: TGTGCCAGCTCACCACTCTCGCCAGGGGTAACCGGGGAGCTGTTTTTT.